This T cell receptor beta chain was observed in a study of T cells in Graves' hyperthyroidism and ophthalmopathy. Whole-study results and caveats: Ophthalmopathy onset followed model prediction by a median roughly 6.5 months.

This clonotype was seen more than once but under ten times. The target antigen is unknown. One end of the junction fails to match germline, which may point to a read error. TCR beta CDR3 sequences were amplified from RNA transcripts. TCR CDR3 regions were first amplified by RT-PCR with HTBI primers. From the multiplex PCR reads, TCRdb called clonotypes with MiXCR, one entry per CDR3 protein. The table records 550,000 to 700,000 distinct CDR3 sequences, around 15% of them present only once. Disease lasting under 3 months, a NOSPECS grade of at least 4, and a Clinical Activity Score of at least 3 were features of the ophthalmopathy patients. The CDR3 contains 16 residues. CDR1 is LGHDT, CDR2 YNNKEL, per germline (reference sequence).

Sequencing was done on a sample of blood. The origin of this receptor is a woman between 40 and 55 years old with Graves' ophthalmopathy. The rearrangement joins TRBV3-1 to TRBJ2-2; the D gene is possibly TRBD2 (6 bases). DNA of the CDR3: TGTGCCAGCAGCCAAGTTCCCATTTTACGCACCGGGGGGCTGTTTTTT. This sequence encodes CASSQVPILRTGGLFF.